A single T cell receptor beta chain is shown here with its context. This clone was observed once. Its antigen is unknown. No base qualities exist here, and no much larger clone lies one base off it. TCRbeta CDR3 regions were amplified from genomic DNA by means of the immunoSEQ Assay, a bias-controlled multiplex PCR. Per the authors' processing: The number of nucleated cells in each sample was estimated by amplification of reference gene primers within the assay. Sequence reads were collapsed and filtered to measure the absolute abundance of every unique TCRbeta CDR3 rearrangement. Productive Simpson clonality was computed per sample as the square root of Simpson's diversity index over productive rearrangements. In TCRdb, the immuneACCESS table is reduced to in-frame sequences with V and J assigned. These tables do not hold every clone; where another copy was compared, an unresolved V gene accounts for under half, and the others remain unexplained. V and J calls and clone size are those listed in that table; D and trimming were worked out from the DNA. The sample profile shows around 340,000 clones; about 86% of them were found once. The top ten clonotypes cover approximately 4% of the sample.

Participants in the prospective study were aged 18 to 89 years, lived in 24 United States geographic areas, and enrolled through a virtual design. In the prospective study, participants were assigned to cohorts based on the clinical history participants reported in a screening survey and a study questionnaire. Mobile phlebotomists in the prospective study collected whole blood, serum and a nasopharyngeal or oropharyngeal swab from every participant. Participants in the prospective study had the option to provide additional blood draws and questionnaires over a roughly 2-month period. Before DNA extraction, blood samples from the prospective study were shipped at room temperature or frozen. This entry comes from a study of blood T cell repertoires in COVID-19 (dated by TCRdb to between 2020 and 2021). Background for the entire study: Samples covering the acute and convalescent phases of COVID-19 were provided by collaborators in the United States, Italy and Spain. Sample metadata almost always included a de-identified subject ID, COVID-19 status, age in years and sex. Where available, HLA class I and class II types were obtained from metadata supplied by the sample provider rather than from assay-based typing. The material from the prospective study consisted of cDNA or gDNA derived from T cells, B-cell-depleted T cells, or PBMCs. The repertoires were released in a freely available public database intended as a resource for research on the immune response to SARS-CoV-2. The dataset comprised deeply sampled blood TCRbeta repertoires from subjects exposed to, actively infected with, or recovered from COVID-19. The samples were drawn from the first 160 participants of the ongoing ImmuneRACE study and from 950 to 1,500 subjects provided by 6 global collaborators.

From its cysteine to its phenylalanine, the CDR3 spans 13 amino acids. Only the CDR3 region is kept as DNA, spanning 39 bases read in frame from base 1. Cut back by 5 bases and 1 base, the V and J ends lie 9 bases apart. As encoded in the germline V gene, CDR1 is SGHRS while CDR2 is YFSETQ. General conclusions and limits of the study: The quantity of clinical and demographic metadata differed by source and by participant and was supplied without curation.

The chain employs TRBV5-1 and TRBJ1-1; the D gene is possibly TRBD1, with 6 bases matching. The receptor comes from a woman aged 40-49 years with acute COVID-19. The sample comprised PBMCs or T cells enriched from blood (not recorded which). The DNA is as follows: TGCGCCAGCAGAAACAGGGAGAACACTGAAGCTTTCTTT. This gives the protein CASRNRENTEAFF.